One sample yielded the 17 T cell receptor beta chains listed below, sequenced in a study of blood T cell repertoires in COVID-19 (dated by TCRdb to the early 2020s). Receptor libraries were prepared by the immunoSEQ multiplex PCR assay. TCRdb stores this immuneACCESS table with in-frame sequences only. Part of the clones is absent; in the studies checked, under half of the shortfall reflects unresolved V genes, and no reason is known for the rest. The sample table lists around 39,000 clones, roughly 78% of them with a count of one. The ten largest clonotypes hold about an eighth of the sample. Sequences were obtained from peripheral blood. The receptor source for this set is a woman in her seventies with acute or convalescent COVID-19.

The chain has TRBV19 and TRBJ1-1; a weak D match, TRBD1 (5 bases). This CDR3 is 15 amino acids long. The V end was cut by 1 base, the J end by 0 bases, with 9 bases between. CDR1 and CDR2 from the germline V gene are LNHDA and SQIVND (reference sequence). CDR3 nucleotide sequence: TGTGCCAGTAGTATAGGACAGAGGTTGAACACTGAAGCTTTCTTT. Amino acids: CASSIGQRLNTEAFF.

The CDR3 DNA reads TGTGCCAGCTCAGCGGGAGGGTACCAAGAGACCCAGTACTTC. Translated, it gives CASSAGGYQETQYF. V and J are TRBV7-2 and TRBJ2-5, with 10 bases identical to TRBD2. Germline V gene lookup returns CDR1 SGHTA and CDR2 FQGNSA. This CDR3 region has 14 residues. After removal of 8 bases from V and 0 bases from J, the junction contained 3 bases not matched to a gene.

V usage is TRBV10-2 and J usage is TRBJ2-1; the D is unclear. V was trimmed by 8 bases and J by 4 bases, leaving 15 bases between them. CDR1 WSHSY and CDR2 SAAADI come from the germline V gene. The CDR3 runs 14 residues. The CDR3 DNA follows: TGCGCCAGCCTTTCATACGGAGTATACAATGAGCAGTTCTTC. Its translation is CASLSYGVYNEQFF.

The J gene is TRBJ1-2, the V gene TRBV19, with 7 nucleotides matching TRBD1. The CDR3 extends over 16 amino acids. V trimming: 4 bases; J trimming: 0 bases; junction bases outside the gene matches: 8. Germline-derived CDR1 and CDR2 are LNHDA and SQIVND (reference sequence). DNA of the CDR3: TGTGCCAGTAGTACCGGGAAGGGGGCGTCTAACTATGGCTACACCTTC. Translated: CASSTGKGASNYGYTF.

The chain combines TRBV5-1 with TRBJ2-7; no clear D. V was pared by 0 bases and J by 6 bases, with 10 bases between. This CDR3 has 13 amino acids. Germline V gives CDR1 SGHRS, CDR2 YFSETQ. CDR3 amino acids: CASSLAADLEQYF. The DNA of the CDR3 is TGCGCCAGCAGCTTGGCGGCGGATCTCGAGCAGTACTTC.

The V and J genes are TRBV19 and TRBJ1-5; the match to TRBD1 covers 7 bases. Germline V CDR1 and CDR2: LNHDA, SQIVND (reference sequence). This CDR3 region has 15 residues. V lost 5 bases, J lost 2 bases, and 6 bases stayed unmatched. The CDR3 DNA reads TGTGCCAGTAGTGTCTACAGGGGTGGCAATCAGCCCCAGCATTTT. Its protein is CASSVYRGGNQPQHF.

V and J are TRBV14 and TRBJ2-1; unclear D gene. The CDR3 totals 13 residues. Between the trimmed V and J ends, which lost 4 bases and 9 bases, there was a span of 13 bases. CDR1 is SGHDN, CDR2 FVKESK, per germline. The CDR3 nucleotides are TGTGCCAGCAGCCCTTTCATGGGCAGTGAGCAGTTCTTC. Amino acid sequence: CASSPFMGSEQFF. Full variable domain (outside the CDR3, taken from reference TRBV14 and TRBJ2-1): EAGVTQFPSHSVIEKGQTVTLRCDPISGHDNLYWYRRVMGKEIKFLLHFVKESKQDESGMPNNRFLAERTGGTYSTLKVQPAELEDSGVYFCASSPFMGSEQFFGPGTRLTVL.

The chain couples TRBV2 to TRBJ2-7; 8 bases are shared with TRBD2. CDR3 length equals 14 residues. CDR1 and CDR2 from the germline V gene are SNHLY and FYNNEI. Germline trimming cut 6 bases from V and 6 bases from J; bases unmatched to any gene: 10. CDR3 DNA sequence: TGTGCCAGCAGCGAGGGACTAGGGCTGGGCGAGCAGTACTTC. Its protein product is CASSEGLGLGEQYF.

The chain recombines TRBV19 with TRBJ1-2, with D uncertain. There are 13 residues in the CDR3. Between the trimmed V and J ends, which lost 7 bases and 7 bases, there was a span of 16 bases. Looked up from germline, CDR1 is LNHDA and CDR2 is SQIVND (reference sequence). The CDR3 protein is CASTGGGRAGYTF. In DNA, the CDR3 is TGTGCCAGTACCGGAGGAGGGAGGGCTGGCTACACCTTC.

This chain joins TRBV9 and TRBJ2-1; 11 bases line up with TRBD2. The junction had 2 bases not matched to a gene; V was cut back by 3 bases and J by 3 bases. Germline CDR1 SGDLS, CDR2 YYNGEE. There are 15 residues in the CDR3. The chain's CDR3 is CASSGGTSGYNEQFF. The CDR3 DNA reads as TGTGCCAGCAGCGGCGGGACTAGCGGCTACAATGAGCAGTTCTTC.

The rearrangement links TRBV6-2 or TRBV6-3 to TRBJ1-2, with D tentatively TRBD1 (5 bases). CDR3 size: 13 residues. V was clipped by 4 bases and J by 4 bases, with 10 bases between them. The germline V gene has CDR1 MNHEY and CDR2 SVGEGT. In DNA form, the CDR3 reads TGTGCCAGCAGTTCCGACAGTCGCTATGGCTACACCTTC. Encoded protein: CASSSDSRYGYTF.

The V call is TRBV28, the J call TRBJ1-1; D uncertain. Looked up from germline, CDR1 is MDHEN and CDR2 is SYDVKM. The CDR3 extends over 13 amino acids. V was shortened by 2 bases and J by 3 bases, with 7 bases between the two germline ends. Written as DNA, the CDR3 is TGTGCCAGCAGTTTAGGAGCCTACACTGAAGCTTTCTTT. Its protein is CASSLGAYTEAFF.

The rearrangement links TRBV14 to TRBJ2-1; 7 bases line up with TRBD2. CDR3 length equals 13 residues. Losses at the gene ends were 2 bases for V and 7 bases for J; bases not matched to a gene: 2. Germline values: CDR1 SGHDN, CDR2 FVKESK. The CDR3 nucleotides read TGTGCCAGCAGCCAACTACTAGCGAATGAGCAGTTCTTC. Residues: CASSQLLANEQFF.

The J gene is TRBJ1-1, the V gene TRBV5-1; TRBD1 matches at 8 bases. The CDR3 has 18 residues. Germline V gene lookup returns CDR1 SGHRS and CDR2 YFSETQ. V lost 4 bases to trimming and J lost 0 bases; unmatched junction nucleotides: 14. The CDR3, as DNA: TGCGCCAGCAGCCGGGAGATGTCAGGGGGCGCCTTGAACACTGAAGCTTTCTTT. Its protein is CASSREMSGGALNTEAFF.

CDR3 nucleotides: TGTGCCTCAGGGCCGGGACAGCAAGAGACCCAGTACTTC. This codes for CASGPGQQETQYF. This rearrangement joins TRBV5-8 to TRBJ2-5; TRBD1 aligns across 7 bases. V dropped 10 bases and J dropped 2; count of bases not matched to a gene: 8. The CDR3 length is 13 residues. The germline V gene has CDR1 SGHTS and CDR2 YDEGEE. Looking up the rest from reference TRBV5-8 and TRBJ2-5 gives the full variable domain: EAGVTQSPTHLIKTRGQQATLRCSPISGHTSVYWYQQALGLGLQFLLWYDEGEERNRGNFPPRFSGRQFPNYSSELNVNALELEDSALYLCASGPGQQETQYFGPGTRLLVL.

V usage is TRBV25-1 and J usage is TRBJ1-1; weak D call: TRBD1 (5 bases). The CDR3 covers 14 residues. Germline lookup yields CDR1 MGHDK and CDR2 SYGVNS. The ends were cut back, 4 bases at V and 7 bases at J, with 16 bases in the middle. The CDR3 coding sequence is TGTGCCAGCAGTGGTCCGTTGGGGCGCGGTGAAGCTTTCTTT. This sequence encodes CASSGPLGRGEAFF.

This sequence joins TRBV6-5 and TRBJ2-3, with D perhaps TRBD2 (6 bases). CDR1 and CDR2 (germline): MNHEY, SVGAGI. The CDR3 spans 13 residues. Trimming shortened V by 6 bases and J by 6 bases, and 13 bases separated the two germline ends. The CDR3 DNA reads as TGTGCCAGCAGGAGGGACCGGGAGGATACGCAGTATTTT. This encodes CASRRDREDTQYF.